This T cell receptor beta chain is drawn from a study of T-cell reconstitution after alpha-beta-depleted transplantation in children. Unique molecular identifiers were incorporated during preparation of the TCRbeta library. TCRdb re-called the PCR reads through MiXCR, storing one row per CDR3 protein. The repertoire holds fewer than 750,000 distinct CDR3 sequences, with 20% to 25% as singletons. V gave up 3 bases and J gave up 2 bases, with 13 bases separating them. The CDR3 is made up of 14 amino acids. Germline loops: CDR1 DFQATT, CDR2 SNEGSKA (reference sequence). This chain uses TRBV20-1 with TRBJ2-5; D may be TRBD1 (5 bases). Sequenced here: PBMCs, mostly from graft donor cells, sampled 360 days after TCRalphabeta/CD19-depleted stem cell transplant. This TCR was recovered from a boy in the first two years of life who had a stem cell transplant for acute myeloid leukemia, so the T cells may come from the graft donor. In DNA, the CDR3 is TGCAGTGCTAGCTCTCGGCAGGGACAAGAGACCCAGTACTTC. The encoded protein is CSASSRQGQETQYF.